This paragraph covers one T cell receptor (beta chain) sequence. The V gene's germline CDR1 is GTSNPN and CDR2 SVGIG (reference sequence). CDR3 length: 13 amino acids. J was trimmed by 1 base and V by 5 bases; bases with no gene match: 1. Enrollees, about 18 to 95 years old, lived in about two dozen US areas. Authors' methods: From reference gene primer amplification, estimates of nucleated cell counts were derived. The data were produced by immunoSEQ multiplex PCR, yet TCRdb's version contains in-frame clones alone and is incomplete. D and trimming were read from the DNA, whereas the V and J calls and clone size are those reported in that table. Here the sample spans under 500,000 clones, nearly 90% being singletons. This sample stems from a study of blood T cell repertoires in COVID-19. Study-level background: Nucleic acid was either cDNA or gDNA, and it came from T cells, B-cell-depleted T cells, or PBMCs.

This TCR was sampled from a woman aged 18-35 years with acute COVID-19. Sample: PBMCs or T cells enriched from blood (not recorded which). V gene TRBV30 combines with J gene TRBJ2-3; TRBD2 aligns across 9 bases. CDR3 loop: CAWASGGTDTQYF. CDR3 bases: TGTGCCTGGGCTAGCGGGGGCACAGATACGCAGTATTTT.